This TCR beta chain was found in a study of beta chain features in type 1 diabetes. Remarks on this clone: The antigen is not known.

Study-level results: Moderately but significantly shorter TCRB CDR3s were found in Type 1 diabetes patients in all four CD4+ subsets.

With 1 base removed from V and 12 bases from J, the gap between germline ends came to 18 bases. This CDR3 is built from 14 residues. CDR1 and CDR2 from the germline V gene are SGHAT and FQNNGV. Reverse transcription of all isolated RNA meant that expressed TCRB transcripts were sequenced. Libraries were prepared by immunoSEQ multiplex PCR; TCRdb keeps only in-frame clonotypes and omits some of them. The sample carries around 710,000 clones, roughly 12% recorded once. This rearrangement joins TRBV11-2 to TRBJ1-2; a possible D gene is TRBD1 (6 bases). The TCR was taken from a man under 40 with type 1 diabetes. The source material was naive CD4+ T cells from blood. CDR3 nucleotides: TGTGCCAGCAGCTTAGGGCCACTGGACAGACAAGACACCTTC. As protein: CASSLGPLDRQDTF. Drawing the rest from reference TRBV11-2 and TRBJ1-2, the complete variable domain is EAGVAQSPRYKIIEKRQSVAFWCNPISGHATLYWYQQILGQGPKLLIQFQNNGVVDDSQLPKDRFSAERLKGVDSTLKIQPAKLEDSAVYLCASSLGPLDRQDTFGSGTRLTVV.